Listed here are 13 T cell receptor beta chains from one sample, sequenced in a study of graft-versus-host responses after intestinal transplantation. Assay used: immunoSEQ multiplex PCR; TCRdb lists only in-frame clones, some missing. Counted here are around 90,000 clones, about 93% occurring once; the ten biggest clones make up around 1.2%. Antigen specificity for these receptors is unknown. The source was unstimulated CD8+ T cells sorted from spleen or lymph node cells, collected before transplant. These receptor sequences come from a human donor who was the organ donor for an intestinal transplant.

The V gene is TRBV4-1, the J gene TRBJ2-2; 8 bases match TRBD1. V lost 0 bases and J lost 4; bases outside the gene matches: 10. The germline V gene encodes CDR1 MGHRA and CDR2 YSYEKL. The CDR3 length is 18 residues. This CDR3 is CASSQDQRTGTSTGELFF. The CDR3, as DNA: TGCGCCAGCAGCCAAGATCAAAGGACAGGGACGTCCACCGGGGAGCTGTTTTTT.

In the case of this clone: Lacking the conserved final phenylalanine or tryptophan, this CDR3 likely reflects a read error. The J gene is TRBJ2-7, the V gene TRBV5-6, with TRBD1 as a possible D gene (6 bases). CDR1 is SGHDT, CDR2 YYEEEE, per germline. V was shortened by 0 bases and J by 3 bases, with 10 bases between the two germline ends. This CDR3 contains 14 residues. CDR3 protein: CASSLGDTHYEQYL. The CDR3 bases are TGTGCCAGCAGCTTGGGGGACACCCACTACGAGCAGTACCTC.

V usage is TRBV6-1 and J usage is TRBJ2-6; D is undetermined. Per germline, CDR1 MNHNS and CDR2 SASEGT. The CDR3 has 13 amino acids. V gave up 6 bases and J gave up 3 bases, with 6 bases separating them. CDR3: CASSRGGANVLTF. The CDR3 bases are TGTGCCAGCAGCCGCGGTGGGGCCAACGTCCTGACTTTC.

The chain carries TRBV27 and TRBJ2-7, with D possibly matching TRBD1 (5 bases). Germline V gene data show CDR1 as MNHEY and CDR2 as SMNVEV (reference sequence). V gave up 4 bases and J gave up 5 bases, with 15 bases separating them. This CDR3 is 14 amino acids long. The CDR3 coding sequence is TGTGCCAGCAGTTCTTTAGAATTAGGGGACGAGCAGTACTTC. Protein product: CASSSLELGDEQYF.

The V and J genes are TRBV4-1 and TRBJ2-3, with TRBD2 identical over 7 bases. The CDR3 is made up of 17 amino acids. Per the germline V gene, CDR1 is MGHRA and CDR2 is YSYEKL. After removal of 1 base from V and 0 bases from J, the junction contained 7 bases not matched to a gene. CDR3 in amino acids: CASSQGWRGTSTDTQYF. In DNA form, the CDR3 reads TGCGCCAGCAGCCAAGGTTGGCGGGGGACTAGCACAGATACGCAGTATTTT.

CDR3 in DNA: TGCGCCAGCAGCCAACCGGGACAGTTTGGCTACACCTTC. This gives the protein CASSQPGQFGYTF. The chain couples TRBV4-1 to TRBJ1-2; 7 positions agree with TRBD1. The CDR3 is made up of 13 amino acids. Unmatched junction bases numbered 4, after V lost 2 bases and J lost 7 bases. Germline V gene data show CDR1 as MGHRA and CDR2 as YSYEKL.

V gene TRBV18 combines with J gene TRBJ1-5; weak D call: TRBD1 (6 bases). The germline V and J ends were trimmed by 6 bases and 2 bases, with 14 bases remaining between them. The CDR3 consists of 15 residues. CDR1 is KGHSH, CDR2 LQKENI, per germline. CDR3 sequence (DNA): TGTGCCAGCTCGTCCTGGGGGCGAGGCAATCAGCCCCAGCATTTT. Translation: CASSSWGRGNQPQHF.

The chain has TRBV5-4 and TRBJ1-1; no clear D gene. The CDR3 runs to 13 residues. V was shortened by 2 bases and J by 8 bases, with 13 bases between the two germline ends. In germline, CDR1 is SGHNT, CDR2 YYREEE (reference sequence). CDR3 DNA sequence: TGTGCCAGCAGCTTCGAGGAGTCGAGCGAAGCTTTCTTT. It yields the protein CASSFEESSEAFF.

The chain has TRBV11-2 and TRBJ2-7; TRBD2 matches at 11 bases. Trimming at V came to 5 bases and at J to 3 bases, leaving 12 bases not matched to a gene. Per the germline V gene, CDR1 is SGHAT and CDR2 is FQNNGV. There are 17 residues in the CDR3. The CDR3 protein is CASSVTSGSEVSYEQYF. As DNA, the CDR3 is TGTGCCAGCAGCGTAACTAGCGGGAGCGAGGTGAGCTACGAGCAGTACTTC.

V is TRBV9 and J is TRBJ2-5; TRBD1 agrees at 9 bases. The trim removed 2 bases at V and 5 bases at J, leaving 7 bases unmatched. The V gene's germline CDR1 is SGDLS and CDR2 YYNGEE. The CDR3 has 15 amino acids. The CDR3 DNA reads as TGTGCCAGCAGCGTTGAAGGACAGGGGATGGAGACCCAGTACTTC. Translation gives CASSVEGQGMETQYF.

V usage is TRBV6-1 and J usage is TRBJ2-2; 13 bases line up with TRBD2. The CDR3 loop spans 18 amino acids. CDR1 is MNHNS, CDR2 SASEGT, per germline. V lost 0 bases and J lost 7; bases outside the gene matches: 8. For the CDR3, the DNA is TGTGCCAGCAGTGAAGCCGGGACTAGCGGGGTGTGGATCGGGGAGCTGTTTTTT. Residues: CASSEAGTSGVWIGELFF.

The J gene is TRBJ1-3, the V gene TRBV4-3, with unresolved D. In germline, CDR1 is LGHNA, CDR2 YSLEER. V gave up 4 bases and J gave up 7 bases, with 14 bases separating them. This CDR3 is 14 amino acids long. This chain's CDR3 is CASSPVPPRNTIYF. CDR3 DNA sequence: TGCGCCAGCAGCCCGGTACCCCCCAGGAACACCATATATTTT.

This chain connects TRBV11-2 to TRBJ1-2; maybe TRBD1 (5 bases). Germline V CDR1 and CDR2: SGHAT, FQNNGV. V shed 3 bases and J shed 2 bases, with 13 bases lying between them. The CDR3 runs to 15 residues. The CDR3 sequence is CASSFGPGRNYGYTF. The CDR3 DNA reads TGTGCCAGCAGCTTTGGGCCAGGGCGGAACTATGGCTACACCTTC.